This T cell receptor (beta chain) was identified in a study of identical twins. General study results and limits: Analyses of zero insertions could be partly confounded by invariant MAIT and iNKT cells. Cord blood's abundant beta clonotypes had fewer insertions, unlike memory repertoires.

This clonotype has a handful of counts. As yet, its antigen is unknown. MiXCR was run by TCRdb on the 5' RACE reads, yielding one entry per CDR3 protein. This sample has some 730,000 distinct CDR3 sequences, with 18% found just once. The same specimen was also included in a second study, on T cells expressing NK-cell markers. From that study: Obtained from sorted CD3+CD56+NKG2C+, CD3+CD56+NKG2C- and CD3+CD56-NKG2C+ T cells were the TCR beta repertoires.

The sample was PBMCs. The TCR originated in a woman under 30 in good health.

The CDR3 nucleotides read TGCGCCAGCAGCCTAAGGGTCCTAGCGGCCGAGCAGTACTTC. Translating it yields CASSLRVLAAEQYF. This rearrangement joins TRBV5-1 to TRBJ2-7; 7 bases agree with TRBD2. The germline V gene encodes CDR1 SGHRS and CDR2 YFSETQ. This CDR3 comprises 14 residues. V shed 4 bases and J 6 bases; nucleotides not matched to a gene: 10.